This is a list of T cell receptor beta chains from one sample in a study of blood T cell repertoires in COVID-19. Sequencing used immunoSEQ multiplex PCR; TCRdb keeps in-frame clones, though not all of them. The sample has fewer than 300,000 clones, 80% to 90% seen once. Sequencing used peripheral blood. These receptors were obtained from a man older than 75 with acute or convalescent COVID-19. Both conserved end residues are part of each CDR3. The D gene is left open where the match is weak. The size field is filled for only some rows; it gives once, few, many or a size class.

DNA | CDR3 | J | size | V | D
TGCGCCAGCAACCCGAGGTCAACTCCCTCCTACAATGAGCAGTTCTTC | CASNPRSTPSYNEQFF | TRBJ2-1 | NA | TRBV5-1 | NA
TGCGCCAGCAGCCCCAGCGGGGGGCCATACAATGAGCAGTTCTTC | CASSPSGGPYNEQFF | TRBJ2-1 | NA | TRBV5-1 | TRBD2
TGTGCCAGCAGCCAGGCTAGCGGGGCTGTCGGGGAGCTGTTTTTT | CASSQASGAVGELFF | TRBJ2-2 | NA | TRBV3-1/TRBV3-2 | TRBD2
TGCGCCAGCAGCTCGTCGGGGACAGGGAATGGCTACACCTTC | CASSSSGTGNGYTF | TRBJ1-2 | once | TRBV5-1 | TRBD1
TGTGCCAGCAGTTTAATCCCCGGTTACTATGGCTACACCTTC | CASSLIPGYYGYTF | TRBJ1-2 | NA | TRBV28 | NA
TGCGCCAGCAGCCGGGACAGGGGCTTAGAGACCCAGTACTTC | CASSRDRGLETQYF | TRBJ2-5 | NA | TRBV5-1 | TRBD1
TGTGCCAGCAGTTACGGGCTGTCCTACGAGCAGTACTTC | CASSYGLSYEQYF | TRBJ2-7 | NA | TRBV6-5 | NA
TGTGCCAGCAGCTTGGGGTCTCAGTCAGCGGTCTACGAGCAGTACTTC | CASSLGSQSAVYEQYF | TRBJ2-7 | NA | TRBV11-2 | NA
TGTGCCAGCAGTAACTTCCGGGCATCCCGGGCTAGCGGGAGCTACAATGAGCAGTTCTTC | CASSNFRASRASGSYNEQFF | TRBJ2-1 | NA | TRBV27 | TRBD2
TGCGCCAGCAGCAGGGATCAGGAGCAGTTCTTC | CASSRDQEQFF | TRBJ2-1 | NA | TRBV10-1 | NA
TGCGCCAGCAGCACCTCCGGGACACGCACCTACGAGCAGTACTTC | CASSTSGTRTYEQYF | TRBJ2-7 | NA | TRBV5-1 | NA
TGTGCCTGGAGCATCCAGGGGAATCAGCCCCAGCATTTT | CAWSIQGNQPQHF | TRBJ1-5 | NA | TRBV30 | NA
TGCGCCAGCAGTGAGTCGAAGGGGGCGGTTTACGAGCAGTACTTC | CASSESKGAVYEQYF | TRBJ2-7 | NA | TRBV10-1 | TRBD1
TGCGCCAGCAGCTTGGTAGGCGGCGGGGACTATGGCTACACCTTC | CASSLVGGGDYGYTF | TRBJ1-2 | once | TRBV5-1 | NA
TGTGCCAGCAGCAGGGGGATTCGTACAGATACGCAGTATTTT | CASSRGIRTDTQYF | TRBJ2-3 | NA | TRBV25-1 | TRBD1
TGTGCCAGCAGCCCGGGACAGGGAACGACAGATACGCAGTATTTT | CASSPGQGTTDTQYF | TRBJ2-3 | NA | TRBV5-6 | TRBD1
TGTGCCAGCAGTTCCCAAGGGAGAACTTCTTATGGCTACACCTTC | CASSSQGRTSYGYTF | TRBJ1-2 | NA | TRBV28 | NA
TGTGCCAGCAGCGCAAGACAGGGGGGGAATAATTCACCCCTCCACTTT | CASSARQGGNNSPLHF | TRBJ1-6 | once | TRBV9 | TRBD1
TGTGCCAGCAGTTCAGACAGGGGTGGACAGCCCCAGCATTTT | CASSSDRGGQPQHF | TRBJ1-5 | NA | TRBV27 | TRBD1
TGCGCCAGCAGAGGCCAGGGCGTTAGGTCACCCCTCCACTTT | CASRGQGVRSPLHF | TRBJ1-6 | NA | TRBV5-1 | NA
TGTGCCAGCAGCCCCGGACTAGCGGGAGGGCTCTATGTGCAGTTCTTC | CASSPGLAGGLYVQFF | TRBJ2-1 | once | TRBV14 | TRBD2
TGTGCCAGCAGCGCCCAAGCGGGGGAAAACACCGGGGAGCTGTTTTTT | CASSAQAGENTGELFF | TRBJ2-2 | NA | TRBV7-3 | TRBD2
TGTGCCAGCAGCCTAGCCGGGACACGGGGCCTCCACTTT | CASSLAGTRGLHF | TRBJ1-6 | many | TRBV11-2 | NA
TGTGCCAGCAGCTCTCGACAAAATAATTCACCCCTCCACTTT | CASSSRQNNSPLHF | TRBJ1-6 | NA | TRBV9 | NA
TGTGCCAGCAGTTTGGAGGGGATCACCGGGGAGCTGTTTTTT | CASSLEGITGELFF | TRBJ2-2 | NA | TRBV27 | NA